These 5 T cell receptor beta chains were all obtained from the same sample, sequenced in a study of CD8 T cells in ankylosing spondylitis. TCRdb processed the 5' RACE reads anew with MiXCR; each CDR3 protein has one entry. The profile shows tens of thousands of distinct CDR3 sequences, 27% of them singletons. The sample taken for sequencing was blood, either unsorted or a sorted T cell fraction (not recorded which). These receptors originate from a male donor with ankylosing spondylitis or in good health (not recorded which).

This chain connects TRBV20-1 to TRBJ2-1; D might be TRBD2 (5 bases). Deletions cut 6 bases from V and 7 bases from J, with 22 bases between. Germline V gene lookup returns CDR1 DFQATT and CDR2 SNEGSKA (reference sequence). The CDR3 covers 15 residues. The CDR3 loop reads CSASPEGRQMNEQFF. As DNA, the CDR3 is TGCAGTGCCAGCCCCGAGGGCCGGCAGATGAATGAGCAGTTCTTC.

Many counts were recorded for this clonotype. The V gene is TRBV7-9, the J gene TRBJ2-1; D gene unclear. Germline values: CDR1 SEHNR, CDR2 FQNEAQ (reference sequence). V lost 0 bases and J lost 5, with 5 bases in between. The CDR3 runs to 13 residues. In nucleotides, the CDR3 is TGTGCCAGCAGCTTAGCAGGGAACAATGAGCAGTTCTTC. Protein product: CASSLAGNNEQFF.

The CDR3 loop reads CASSRNDATNEKLFF. Written as DNA, the CDR3 is TGCGCCAGCAGCAGGAATGACGCAACTAATGAAAAACTGTTTTTT. The gene calls are TRBV5-1 and TRBJ1-4; D is uncertain. The germline V gene has CDR1 SGHRS and CDR2 YFSETQ. The CDR3 is made up of 15 amino acids. With 4 bases removed from V and 0 bases from J, the gap between germline ends came to 10 bases. Variable domain in full (rest from reference TRBV5-1 and TRBJ1-4): KAGVTQTPRYLIKTRGQQVTLSCSPISGHRSVSWYQQTPGQGLQFLFEYFSETQRNKGNFPGRFSGRQFSNSRSEMNVSTLELGDSALYLCASSRNDATNEKLFFGSGTQLSVL.

This clonotype was found a few times. V gene TRBV5-1 combines with J gene TRBJ2-5; 7 nucleotides line up with TRBD2. The length of the CDR3 is 14 residues. Germline V gene lookup returns CDR1 SGHRS and CDR2 YFSETQ. The trim removed 2 bases at V and 3 bases at J, leaving 4 bases unmatched. CDR3 region: CASSLPLAEETQYF. CDR3 sequence (DNA): TGCGCCAGCAGCTTACCTCTAGCGGAAGAGACCCAGTACTTC.

This clonotype was detected a few times. This rearrangement joins TRBV5-1 to TRBJ1-6; D gene uncertain. V dropped 4 bases and J dropped 0 bases, with 11 bases sitting between them. This CDR3 has 16 amino acids. Germline CDR1 and CDR2: SGHRS and YFSETQ. CDR3 sequence reads: CASSPQYSSYNSPLHF. The CDR3 bases are TGCGCCAGCAGCCCTCAATACAGCTCCTATAATTCACCCCTCCACTTT.